This TCR beta chain is from a study of blood T cell repertoires in COVID-19. Turning to the study itself: The samples span acute and convalescent COVID-19 from the United States, Italy and Spain. PBMCs, B-cell-depleted T cells, or T cells were the source of the cDNA or gDNA that made up the material.

In the authors' methods: Reference gene primers were amplified, and this amplification served to estimate nucleated cell counts. Using immunoSEQ multiplex PCR, the repertoire was profiled, and TCRdb retains in-frame clones only, with some absent. The V and J calls and clone size come from that table; D and trimming were worked out from the DNA. The sample has about 320,000 clones, around 88% seen once. Patients at the Seattle site were enrolled during active infection and followed longitudinally. Trimming took 5 bases from V and 1 from J; bases not matched to a gene: 3. Germline V gene data show CDR1 as SEHNR and CDR2 as FQNEAQ (reference sequence). The CDR3 is 15 residues long.

This receptor was obtained from a woman aged 25 to 39 with COVID-19, enrolled during active disease. The chain recombines TRBV7-9 with TRBJ1-4; 8 positions match TRBD1. The sequenced material came from peripheral blood. Here the CDR3 reads CASSPDRGTNEKLFF. The CDR3, as DNA: TGTGCCAGCAGCCCCGACAGGGGAACTAATGAAAAACTGTTTTTT.